This TCR beta chain was recovered during a study of T cells in Graves' hyperthyroidism and ophthalmopathy (dated by TCRdb to the late 2010s). As for the study more broadly: Peripheral blood was sampled at the time of initial diagnosis, prior to any treatment. A discovery cohort of approximately 97 patients, roughly 45 with Graves' ophthalmopathy and about 58 with stable Graves' hyperthyroidism, was used to find distinguishing TCR V-J signatures. Whether ophthalmopathy could be predicted prospectively was tested in an independent validation cohort made up of fewer than 20 hyperthyroidism patients plus 17 patients who later progressed to ophthalmopathy. The roughly 90 discovery patients were divided at random into training and test sets in a 7:3 ratio. In addition, the study compared T-cell repertoires in thyroid tissue and in blood from six Graves' hyperthyroidism patients. Once sampling was done, hyperthyroidism patients were given methimazole at a starting dose of 30 mg daily, whereas ophthalmopathy patients were given high-dose intravenous methylprednisolone. The paper reports TCR Vbeta CDR3 sequencing of roughly 140 peripheral blood samples: approximately 43 ophthalmopathy, under 85 hyperthyroidism and 17 progressor patients.

Broader findings and caveats from the paper: A model built on a 13 V-J signature distinguished ophthalmopathy from stable hyperthyroidism, reaching 85% to 90% sensitivity and around 81% specificity in cross-validation and 80%/75% in testing. Most expanded thyroid clonotypes (frequency above 0.001) were also found in blood, which suggests that blood repertoires may mirror thyroid immune responses. In validation, progression to ophthalmopathy was predicted by the model with 70.59% sensitivity and 72.22% specificity, a median of around 6.5 months before onset. No statistical method was used to set the sample size in advance, and investigators knew the group allocation.

Stable Graves' hyperthyroidism was defined as no progression to ophthalmopathy during 18 months of follow-up. Hyperthyroidism patients were aged 18 to 65 years and newly diagnosed, with disease duration of less than 2 months. Exclusion was applied to patients with uncontrolled infections, other autoimmune diseases, pregnancy or lactation. Diagnoses relied on clinical symptoms, serum thyroxine and TRAb, thyroid ultrasound and orbital computed tomography. PBMCs were separated from around 9.1 ml of fresh peripheral blood using Ficoll-Paque density gradient centrifugation. Total RNA was extracted with Trizol reagent, and quality was checked on an Agilent 2100 Bioanalyzer. V is pruned by 3 bases and J by 5 bases, leaving 15 bases of the junction without a gene match. Measured from the cysteine to the phenylalanine, the CDR3 is 17 residues long. Of all the DNA, just the CDR3 is kept, 51 bases in frame from base 1. Reading the germline V gene (reference sequence) gives CDR1 DFQATT and CDR2 SNEGSKA.

TCR beta CDR3 regions were amplified from RNA transcripts. The TCR CDR3 was subjected to a first round of RT-PCR using the HTBI primer set and the Qiagen OneStep RT-PCR kit. The libraries were constructed in a second round of multiplex PCR and then size-selected and purified. The libraries were sequenced on an Illumina HiSeq2000 using paired-end 100 bp reads. The paper's processing steps were these. Raw data were processed with SOAPnuke, discarding reads with adapters, uncalled bases, mean Phred below 15, or no exact constant-primer or identifier match. COPE v1.2.5 was used to merge the high-quality paired reads, and each unique nucleotide sequence was defined as a clonotype. MiTCR v1.1 was used to align clonotypes to the IMGT TRBV, TRBD and TRBJ reference segments. Only V-J combinations with frequency above 0.0001, covering 99% to 99.2% of repertoires, were analysed. A TCS score was defined as the ratio of F50 (clonal expansion) to E x V (chaos), with BLOSUM62-based TCRdist applied between CDR3 peptides within each V-J. Welch's t-statistics and random forest reduced roughly 540 V-J features to 13, which were used in a naive Bayes classifier (R e1071). Through fastp at Q25 and MiXCR, TCRdb rebuilt clones from the public reads, retaining in-frame beta chains. Rows with a matching CDR3 protein are joined into one entry that keeps the most common DNA and genes. The V and J calls were not made by the authors but by TCRdb's processing. The sample table records fewer than 850,000 distinct CDR3 sequences; around a sixth of these occur just once. The ten most abundant clones make up around 15% of the sample.

There are many counts of this clonotype. What this receptor recognizes is not known. Base qualities were left out, and no much larger clone turns up one base away. The origin of this receptor is a man in his fifties with Graves' hyperthyroidism. The rearranged chain carries TRBV20-1 and TRBJ1-1; TRBD1 matches 10 bases in the middle. The specimen sequenced was blood. The bases are TGCAGTGCTAGTTACCCTGACAGGGGGCGAGGGAGAACTGAAGCTTTCTTT. Its product reads: CSASYPDRGRGRTEAFF.